The present entry profiles one T cell receptor (beta chain) with its context. This clonotype was observed a few times. Its antigen remains unidentified. Base qualities are missing; no much larger clone stands one base away. Trimming leaves V shorter by 3 bases and J shorter by 5 bases, with the junction holding 10 bases beyond the gene matches. CDR1 and CDR2 are drawn from the germline V gene: LGHNA, YNFKEQ. Inclusive of the bounding cysteine and phenylalanine, the CDR3 is 16 residues long. Here the CDR3 DNA is all that survives: 48 bases in frame from base 1. The data derive from a study of blood T cells in healthy people across ages (dated by TCRdb to between 2014 and 2017). At the level of the whole study: In model experiments, template switching captured roughly one uniquely barcoded TCR beta cDNA molecule for every two T cells. The study measured age-related changes in TCR beta repertoire diversity using deep sequencing normalized with unique cDNA molecular identifiers. The donors were divided into four age groups: young (average around 17 years), middle-aged (approximately 42), aged (about 60) and long-lived (around 87). Donors of different ages were randomly distributed across sequencing lanes to avoid experimental bias. Two additional independent replicas of 1 million unique cDNA reads from the same blood draw were analyzed for two donors (one aged 18 to 30 and one aged 80 or older). General conclusions and limits of the study: The long-lived group showed more naive CD4+ T cells, fewer expanded clones and increased TCR diversity than the aged group, suggesting age selection. Estimates of total diversity from one million sequenced T cells were regarded as lower bounds and underestimates. Because donor CMV infection status was unknown, age-related changes in expanded clonotypes were potentially confounded. Observed TCR beta diversity correlated strongly with the percentage of naive T cells measured by flow cytometry. Observed TCR beta diversity per million T cells fell roughly linearly with age, and a significant reduction was already apparent by age roughly 40. Since profiling was done on bulk unsorted PBMCs, naive and antigen-experienced compartments could not be conclusively compared.

Donors were about 36 systemically healthy Caucasian individuals from Russia aged roughly 6 to 90 years. Approximately 11 milliliters of peripheral blood were drawn from each donor into EDTA-treated Vacutainer tubes. PBMCs were isolated by Ficoll-Paque density-gradient centrifugation, with at least 6.5 million obtained per sample. Trizol reagent was used to extract total RNA from PBMCs, with at least 5.5 micrograms per sample. Naive CD45RAhigh/CD27high T cell percentages were measured by flow cytometry on a PBMC aliquot from every donor. The library was produced with 5' RACE. The run used an Illumina HiSeq 2500. A second PCR of roughly 6 to 12 cycles was run with a J-beta primer mix and a sample-barcoded 5' primer. Each TCR beta cDNA molecule received a unique molecular identifier from a template-switch 5' adaptor carrying 12 random nucleotides. Each sample yielded at least 2.5 million CDR3-containing paired-end reads. The Mint cDNA synthesis kit, primed by a TRBC-specific oligonucleotide, was used to synthesize first-strand cDNA from all RNA. Following uracil-DNA glycosylase treatment, a first 18-cycle PCR with universal primers M1SS and BC2_uni_R was performed on all cDNA. Regarding the original processing steps: For normalization, 1 million high-quality reads were randomly selected from each sample, with every read carrying a distinct molecular identifier. Reads with shared molecular identifiers were discarded instead of being binned into consensus sequences. MiTCR, run with a Q25 quality threshold and the strictest error-elimination algorithm, handled CDR3 identification, clonotype clustering and error correction. Lower-bound total TCR beta diversity was estimated with a nonparametric unseen species model using Euler transformation. TCRdb's own reprocessing of the public reads used fastp at Q25 and MiXCR and kept productive beta chains. CDR3 protein sequences are deduplicated, and each keeps its most common genes and DNA. What appears here as the V and J calls and clone size reflects TCRdb's work, not the paper's. This sample comprises 1.4 million to 1.5 million distinct CDR3 sequences, approximately 38% of them detected only once. Less than 8% of the sample is in the top ten clones.

The clonotype was recovered from a woman aged 18-29 years in good health. The sample was blood. The chain employs TRBV4-2 and TRBJ2-7; 10 bases in the middle match TRBD1. The DNA is TGTGCCAGCAGCCAGCTTATCGGACAGGGGGGGAACGAGCAGTACTTC. Its translation reads: CASSQLIGQGGNEQYF.